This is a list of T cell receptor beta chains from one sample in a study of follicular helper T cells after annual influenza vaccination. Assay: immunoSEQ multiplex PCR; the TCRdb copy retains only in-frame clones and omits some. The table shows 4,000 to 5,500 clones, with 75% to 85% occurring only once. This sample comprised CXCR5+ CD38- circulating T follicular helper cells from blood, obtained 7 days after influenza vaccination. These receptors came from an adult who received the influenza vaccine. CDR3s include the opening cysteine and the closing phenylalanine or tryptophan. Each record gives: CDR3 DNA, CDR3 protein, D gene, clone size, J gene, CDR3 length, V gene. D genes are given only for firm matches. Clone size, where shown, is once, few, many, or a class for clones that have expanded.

CDR3nt: TGTGCCAGCAGCTTTAATCCTAGCGGCTACGAGCAGTACTTC
CDR3aa: CASSFNPSGYEQYF
d_gene: TRBD2
abundance: -
j_gene: TRBJ2-7
len: 14
v_gene: TRBV5-5

CDR3nt: TGTGCCAGCAAGGGGATGGACACCACAGATACGCAGTATTTT
CDR3aa: CASKGMDTTDTQYF
d_gene: -
abundance: -
j_gene: TRBJ2-3
len: 14
v_gene: TRBV6-7

CDR3nt: TGTGCCAGCAGCTCGGGACAGGGGGGTTCGGGCTACACCTTC
CDR3aa: CASSSGQGGSGYTF
d_gene: TRBD1
abundance: -
j_gene: TRBJ1-2
len: 14
v_gene: TRBV7-3

CDR3nt: TGTGCCAGCAGCCAAGATTCGCGGACATGGACTGGAAACACCATATATTTT
CDR3aa: CASSQDSRTWTGNTIYF
d_gene: -
abundance: -
j_gene: TRBJ1-3
len: 17
v_gene: TRBV14

CDR3nt: TGTGCCAGCAGCCGGGACAGGAAACTGTTTTTT
CDR3aa: CASSRDRKLFF
d_gene: TRBD1
abundance: -
j_gene: TRBJ1-4
len: 11
v_gene: TRBV28

CDR3nt: TGCGCCAGCAGCTTATCTGTGGCGGACAGGACGAACCCCTATGGCTACACCTTC
CDR3aa: CASSLSVADRTNPYGYTF
d_gene: TRBD1
abundance: -
j_gene: TRBJ1-2
len: 18
v_gene: TRBV5-1

CDR3nt: TGCGCCAGCAGCCAAGAGCTTAGTTACACCGGGGAGCTGTTTTTT
CDR3aa: CASSQELSYTGELFF
d_gene: -
abundance: -
j_gene: TRBJ2-2
len: 15
v_gene: TRBV4-1

CDR3nt: TGTGCCAGCACGACCGGGACAGGTTATGGCTACACCTTC
CDR3aa: CASTTGTGYGYTF
d_gene: TRBD1
abundance: -
j_gene: TRBJ1-2
len: 13
v_gene: TRBV7-2

CDR3nt: TGTGCCAGCAGCTCTCCCTCCGGGAGTAGCGGTTACAATGAGCAGTTCTTC
CDR3aa: CASSSPSGSSGYNEQFF
d_gene: -
abundance: -
j_gene: TRBJ2-1
len: 17
v_gene: TRBV5-6

CDR3nt: TGTGCCATCAGTGAGTCGGACAGGGGAAAGACCGGGGAGCTGTTTTTT
CDR3aa: CAISESDRGKTGELFF
d_gene: TRBD1
abundance: -
j_gene: TRBJ2-2
len: 16
v_gene: TRBV10-3

CDR3nt: TGTGCCAGCTCACCCGATTTCACAGATACGCAGTATTTT
CDR3aa: CASSPDFTDTQYF
d_gene: -
abundance: -
j_gene: TRBJ2-3
len: 13
v_gene: TRBV18

CDR3nt: TGTGCCAGCAGGCAATACAGGGGGTCGGACTATGGCTACACCTTC
CDR3aa: CASRQYRGSDYGYTF
d_gene: TRBD1
abundance: -
j_gene: TRBJ1-2
len: 15
v_gene: TRBV6-1

CDR3nt: TGTGCCAGCAGCTCGGGGGTCGATTTCTCCTACGAGCAGTACTTC
CDR3aa: CASSSGVDFSYEQYF
d_gene: -
abundance: -
j_gene: TRBJ2-7
len: 15
v_gene: TRBV9

CDR3nt: TGTGCCACCAGCCGGTCCATTGGCGAGCAGTACTTC
CDR3aa: CATSRSIGEQYF
d_gene: -
abundance: once
j_gene: TRBJ2-7
len: 12
v_gene: TRBV15

CDR3nt: TGCGCCAGCAGCCAAGGGGCAGGGTTTTGGTATGGCTACACCTTC
CDR3aa: CASSQGAGFWYGYTF
d_gene: -
abundance: -
j_gene: TRBJ1-2
len: 15
v_gene: TRBV4-1

CDR3nt: TGTGCCAGCAGTTTCGTAACTTTTAACACCGGGGAGCTGTTTTTT
CDR3aa: CASSFVTFNTGELFF
d_gene: -
abundance: once
j_gene: TRBJ2-2
len: 15
v_gene: TRBV28

CDR3nt: TGTGCCACCAGCAGAGGTGAGGGGCCCTCCAACGGCTACACCTTC
CDR3aa: CATSRGEGPSNGYTF
d_gene: -
abundance: -
j_gene: TRBJ1-2
len: 15
v_gene: TRBV15

CDR3nt: TGTGCCAGCAGCCTCGTTGGGTCCCCAAGGCAGTTCTTC
CDR3aa: CASSLVGSPRQFF
d_gene: -
abundance: -
j_gene: TRBJ2-1
len: 13
v_gene: TRBV7-9

CDR3nt: TGTGCCAGTAGTGGGACTAGCTTCGAGACCCAGTACTTC
CDR3aa: CASSGTSFETQYF
d_gene: TRBD2
abundance: -
j_gene: TRBJ2-5
len: 13
v_gene: TRBV19

CDR3nt: TGTGCCAGCAGCAGACAGGGCAGTCACCAAGAGACCCAGTACTTC
CDR3aa: CASSRQGSHQETQYF
d_gene: TRBD1
abundance: once
j_gene: TRBJ2-5
len: 15
v_gene: TRBV7-8

CDR3nt: TGCGCCAGCAGCCGGACCGCGGCCGCCTACGAGCAGTACTTC
CDR3aa: CASSRTAAAYEQYF
d_gene: -
abundance: -
j_gene: TRBJ2-7
len: 14
v_gene: TRBV5-1

CDR3nt: TGTGCCAGCAGCTCAGTGACAGATACGCAGTATTTT
CDR3aa: CASSSVTDTQYF
d_gene: -
abundance: -
j_gene: TRBJ2-3
len: 12
v_gene: TRBV9

CDR3nt: TGTGCCAGCAGCCCATGGGTGGGGGAAAAACTGTTTTTT
CDR3aa: CASSPWVGEKLFF
d_gene: -
abundance: -
j_gene: TRBJ1-4
len: 13
v_gene: TRBV7-8

CDR3nt: TGTGCCAGCAGCCAGGGACTAGCGGTGGAGCAGTACTTC
CDR3aa: CASSQGLAVEQYF
d_gene: TRBD2
abundance: -
j_gene: TRBJ2-7
len: 13
v_gene: TRBV5-5

CDR3nt: TGTGCCAGCAGCGGGCGGGCAGGGAGTGGACAAACTAATGAAAAACTGTTTTTT
CDR3aa: CASSGRAGSGQTNEKLFF
d_gene: -
abundance: -
j_gene: TRBJ1-4
len: 18
v_gene: TRBV7-8

CDR3nt: TGTGCCAGCAGCGTAAACAGGGGAACTGAAGCTTTCTTT
CDR3aa: CASSVNRGTEAFF
d_gene: TRBD1
abundance: -
j_gene: TRBJ1-1
len: 13
v_gene: TRBV7-9

CDR3nt: TGCGCCAGCAGCCAACGGGGAGCCTACGAGCAGTACTTC
CDR3aa: CASSQRGAYEQYF
d_gene: -
abundance: -
j_gene: TRBJ2-7
len: 13
v_gene: TRBV4-3

CDR3nt: TGCGCCAGCAGCTTAAACCAAGGCTACACTGAAGCTTTCTTT
CDR3aa: CASSLNQGYTEAFF
d_gene: -
abundance: -
j_gene: TRBJ1-1
len: 14
v_gene: TRBV5-1

CDR3nt: TGTGCTAGTGGTTCTCAGGGGAAGGTGCAGTACTTC
CDR3aa: CASGSQGKVQYF
d_gene: -
abundance: few
j_gene: TRBJ2-7
len: 12
v_gene: TRBV12-5

CDR3nt: TGTGCCAGCAGCTTCTCCACGGGGGGCTACGAGCAGTACTTC
CDR3aa: CASSFSTGGYEQYF
d_gene: TRBD2
abundance: -
j_gene: TRBJ2-7
len: 14
v_gene: TRBV7-9

CDR3nt: TGTGCCAGCAGCTGGAGGCATCGGGGGGGCCCAGATACGCAGTATTTT
CDR3aa: CASSWRHRGGPDTQYF
d_gene: TRBD2
abundance: few
j_gene: TRBJ2-3
len: 16
v_gene: TRBV5-6